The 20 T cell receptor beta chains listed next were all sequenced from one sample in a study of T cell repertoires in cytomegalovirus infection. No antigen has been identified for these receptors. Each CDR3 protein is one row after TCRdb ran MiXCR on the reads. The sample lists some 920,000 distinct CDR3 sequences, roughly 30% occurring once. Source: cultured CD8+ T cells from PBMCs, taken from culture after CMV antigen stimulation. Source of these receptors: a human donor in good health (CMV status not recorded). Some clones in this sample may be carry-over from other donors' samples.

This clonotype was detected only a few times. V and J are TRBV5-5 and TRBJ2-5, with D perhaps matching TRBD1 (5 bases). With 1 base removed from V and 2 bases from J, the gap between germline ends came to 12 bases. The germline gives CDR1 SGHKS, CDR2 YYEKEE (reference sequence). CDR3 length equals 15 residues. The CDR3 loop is CASSLFGDRQETQYF. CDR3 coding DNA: TGTGCCAGCAGCTTGTTTGGTGACAGACAAGAGACCCAGTACTTC.

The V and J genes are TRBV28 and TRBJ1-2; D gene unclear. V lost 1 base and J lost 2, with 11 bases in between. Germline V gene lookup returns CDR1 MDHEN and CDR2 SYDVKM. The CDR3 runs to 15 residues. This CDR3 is CASSLFRELNYGYTF. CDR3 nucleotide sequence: TGTGCCAGCAGTTTATTTCGGGAGCTCAACTATGGCTACACCTTC.

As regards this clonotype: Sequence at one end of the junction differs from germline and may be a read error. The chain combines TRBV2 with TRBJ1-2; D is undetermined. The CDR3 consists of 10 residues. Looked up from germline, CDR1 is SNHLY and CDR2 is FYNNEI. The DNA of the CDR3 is TGTGCCAGCAGTGAAGCAACCACGATCTTC. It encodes CASSEATTIF.

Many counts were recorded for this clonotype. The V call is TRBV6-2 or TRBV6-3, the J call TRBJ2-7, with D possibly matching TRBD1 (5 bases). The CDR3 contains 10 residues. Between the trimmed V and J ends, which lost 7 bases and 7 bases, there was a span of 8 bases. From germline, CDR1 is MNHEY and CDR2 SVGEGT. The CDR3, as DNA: TGTGCCAGCACCTCAGGGGAGCAGTACGTC. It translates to CASTSGEQYV.

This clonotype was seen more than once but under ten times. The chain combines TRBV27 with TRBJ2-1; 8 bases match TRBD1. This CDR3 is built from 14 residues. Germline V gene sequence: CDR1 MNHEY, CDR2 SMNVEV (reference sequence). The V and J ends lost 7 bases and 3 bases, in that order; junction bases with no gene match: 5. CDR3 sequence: CASTGTGHYNEQFF. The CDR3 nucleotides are TGTGCCAGCACCGGGACAGGACACTACAATGAGCAGTTCTTC.

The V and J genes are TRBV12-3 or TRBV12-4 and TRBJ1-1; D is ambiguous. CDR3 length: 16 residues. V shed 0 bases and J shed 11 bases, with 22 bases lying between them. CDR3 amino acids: CASSLAIQGSWNWAFF. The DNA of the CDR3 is TGTGCCAGCAGTTTAGCAATCCAAGGAAGCTGGAATTGGGCTTTCTTT.

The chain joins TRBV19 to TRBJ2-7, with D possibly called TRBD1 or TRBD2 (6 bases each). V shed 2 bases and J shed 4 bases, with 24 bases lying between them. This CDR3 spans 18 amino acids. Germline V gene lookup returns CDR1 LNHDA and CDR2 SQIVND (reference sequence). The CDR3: CASSILPSSAGTTYEQYF. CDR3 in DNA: TGTGCCAGTAGTATACTCCCCTCTTCCGCGGGGACAACTTACGAGCAGTACTTC. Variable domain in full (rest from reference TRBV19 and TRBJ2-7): DGGITQSPKYLFRKEGQNVTLSCEQNLNHDAMYWYRQDPGQGLRLIYYSQIVNDFQKGDIAEGYSVSREKKESFPLTVTSAQKNPTAFYLCASSILPSSAGTTYEQYFGPGTRLTVT.

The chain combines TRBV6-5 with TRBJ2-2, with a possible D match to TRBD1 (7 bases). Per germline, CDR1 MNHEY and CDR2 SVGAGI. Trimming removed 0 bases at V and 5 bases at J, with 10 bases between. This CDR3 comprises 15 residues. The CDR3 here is CASSYSEGATGELFF. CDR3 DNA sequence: TGTGCCAGCAGTTACTCGGAGGGGGCGACCGGGGAGCTGTTTTTT.

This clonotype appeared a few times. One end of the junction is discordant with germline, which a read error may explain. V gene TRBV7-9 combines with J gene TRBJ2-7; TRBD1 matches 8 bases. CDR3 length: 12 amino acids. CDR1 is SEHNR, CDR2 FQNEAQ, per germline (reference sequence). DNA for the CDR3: TGTGCCAGCAGCTTATTCGACACGGGACAGGACTTC. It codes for CASSLFDTGQDF.

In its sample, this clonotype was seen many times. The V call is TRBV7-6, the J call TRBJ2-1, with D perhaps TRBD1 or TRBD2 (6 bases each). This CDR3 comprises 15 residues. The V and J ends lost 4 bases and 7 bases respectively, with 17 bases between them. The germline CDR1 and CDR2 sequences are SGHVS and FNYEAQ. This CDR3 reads CASSSNRGRWNEQFF. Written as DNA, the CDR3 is TGTGCCAGCAGCTCGAACCGGGGGCGCTGGAATGAGCAGTTCTTC.

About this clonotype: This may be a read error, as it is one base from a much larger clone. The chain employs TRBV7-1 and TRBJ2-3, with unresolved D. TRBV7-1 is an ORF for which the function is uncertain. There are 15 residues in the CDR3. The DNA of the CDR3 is TGTGTCAGCAGCCCAGACGTCCCCGGCACAGATACGCAGTATTTT. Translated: CVSSPDVPGTDTQYF.

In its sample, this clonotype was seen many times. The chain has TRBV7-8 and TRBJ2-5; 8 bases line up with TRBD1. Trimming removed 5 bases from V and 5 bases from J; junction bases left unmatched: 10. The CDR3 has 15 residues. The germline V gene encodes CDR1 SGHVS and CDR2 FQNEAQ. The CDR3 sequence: CASSIFGQGLETQYF. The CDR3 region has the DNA TGTGCCAGCAGCATTTTCGGACAGGGTCTCGAGACCCAGTACTTC.

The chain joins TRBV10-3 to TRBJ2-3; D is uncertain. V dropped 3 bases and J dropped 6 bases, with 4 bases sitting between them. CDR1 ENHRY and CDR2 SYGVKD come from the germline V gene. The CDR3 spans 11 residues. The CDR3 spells CAISDPDTQYF. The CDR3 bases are TGTGCCATCAGTGACCCTGATACGCAGTATTTT.

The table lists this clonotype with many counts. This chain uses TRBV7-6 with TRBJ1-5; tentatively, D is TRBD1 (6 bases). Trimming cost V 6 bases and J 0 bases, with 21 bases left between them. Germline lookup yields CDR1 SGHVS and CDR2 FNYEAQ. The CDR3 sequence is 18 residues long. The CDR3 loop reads CASRRRDTEPYSNQPQHF. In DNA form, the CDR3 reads TGTGCCAGCAGAAGACGGGACACGGAACCTTATAGCAATCAGCCCCAGCATTTT.

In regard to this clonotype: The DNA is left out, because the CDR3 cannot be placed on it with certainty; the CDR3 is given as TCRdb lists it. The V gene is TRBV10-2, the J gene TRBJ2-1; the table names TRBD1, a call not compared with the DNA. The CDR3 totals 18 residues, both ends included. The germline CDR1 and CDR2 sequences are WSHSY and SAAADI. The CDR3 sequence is CASSGGNVGTGSYNEQFF.

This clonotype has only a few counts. The CDR3 DNA reads TGTGCCAGCAGTCCTCGGACCTACAGCACTGAAGCTTTCTTT. Translation gives CASSPRTYSTEAFF. V is TRBV27 and J is TRBJ1-1; D remains unclear. Germline V gene data show CDR1 as MNHEY and CDR2 as SMNVEV (reference sequence). This CDR3 is 14 amino acids long. Trimming took 5 bases from V and 4 from J, leaving 14 bases between them.

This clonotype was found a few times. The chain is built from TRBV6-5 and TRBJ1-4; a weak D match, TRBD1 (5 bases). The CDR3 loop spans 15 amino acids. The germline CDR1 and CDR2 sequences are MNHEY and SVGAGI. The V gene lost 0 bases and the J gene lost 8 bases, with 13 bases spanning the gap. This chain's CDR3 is CASSYSSGFGEKLFF. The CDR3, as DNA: TGTGCCAGCAGTTACTCGTCAGGGTTCGGGGAAAAACTGTTTTTT.

The CDR3 DNA reads TGTGCCATCAGTGTAGGGAATACTGAAGCTTTCTTT. Amino acids: CAISVGNTEAFF. The rearrangement uses TRBV10-3 and TRBJ1-1; unclear D gene. There are 12 residues in the CDR3. In germline, CDR1 is ENHRY, CDR2 SYGVKD. Trimming pared 4 bases from V and 5 bases from J, leaving 8 bases between.

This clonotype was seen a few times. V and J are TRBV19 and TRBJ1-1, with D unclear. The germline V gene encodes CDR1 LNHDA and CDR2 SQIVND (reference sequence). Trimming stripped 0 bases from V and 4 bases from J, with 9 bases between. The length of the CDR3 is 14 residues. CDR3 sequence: CASSIDPGSTEAFF. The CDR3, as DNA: TGTGCCAGTAGTATAGATCCGGGGTCCACTGAAGCTTTCTTT. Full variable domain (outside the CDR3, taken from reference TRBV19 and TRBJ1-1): DGGITQSPKYLFRKEGQNVTLSCEQNLNHDAMYWYRQDPGQGLRLIYYSQIVNDFQKGDIAEGYSVSREKKESFPLTVTSAQKNPTAFYLCASSIDPGSTEAFFGQGTRLTVV.

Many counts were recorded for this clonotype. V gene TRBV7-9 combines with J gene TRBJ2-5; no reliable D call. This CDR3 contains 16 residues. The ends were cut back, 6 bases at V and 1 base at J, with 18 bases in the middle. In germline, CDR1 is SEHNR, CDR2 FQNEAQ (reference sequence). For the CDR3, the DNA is TGTGCCAGCAGGGGCCACATTTATGGAGTCCAAGAGACCCAGTACTTC. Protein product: CASRGHIYGVQETQYF. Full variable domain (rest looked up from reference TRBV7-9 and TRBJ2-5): DTGVSQNPRHKITKRGQNVTFRCDPISEHNRLYWYRQTLGQGPEFLTYFQNEAQLEKSRLLSDRFSAERPKGSFSTLEIQRTEQGDSAMYLCASRGHIYGVQETQYFGPGTRLLVL.